The present entry profiles one T cell receptor beta chain with its context. Its antigen remains unknown. These data belong to a study of cytomegalovirus exposure and HLA in healthy donors. Whole-study context: Most donors, 70% to 85% of a few hundred genotyped, fell in the Caucasian-associated ancestry cluster. The study, taken as a whole, reports: By HLA locus, TCR association rates varied in a later analysis, with DRB1 showing the most and HLA-C the fewest. Using the classifier, cytomegalovirus status was reportedly diagnosed with high specificity and sensitivity.

Researchers ran the PCR with 60 Vbeta and 13 Jbeta primers. Clones were read by immunoSEQ multiplex PCR, and TCRdb kept only the in-frame ones, dropping some. The sample table sets out about 31,000 clones. Donors were nominally healthy when sampled, though unrecorded immune exposures were likely. Per germline, CDR1 LNHDA and CDR2 SQIVND (reference sequence). The V end lost 6 bases, the J end lost 1 base, and 18 bases lay between the germline ends. The CDR3 contains 16 residues. The receptor was isolated from a female donor in good health and CMV-seronegative. The material sequenced was PBMCs. The chain combines TRBV19 with TRBJ1-2; no reliable D call. CDR3 residues: CASSTAGASYNYGYTF. DNA for the CDR3: TGTGCCAGTAGCACCGCGGGCGCCTCTTATAACTATGGCTACACCTTC.